These T cell receptor beta chains were read from a single sample in a study of T cell repertoires in cytomegalovirus infection. No antigen is known for these receptors. TCRdb re-analysed the reads in MiXCR, keeping a single row per CDR3 protein. The table lists about 920,000 distinct CDR3 sequences, more than 25% of them singletons. Sequences were derived from cultured CD8+ T cells from PBMCs, sampled from culture after CMV antigen stimulation. The receptors were sampled from a human donor in good health (CMV status not recorded). Some clones in this sample may be carry-over from other donors' samples. Each CDR3 is given with its conserved first and last residue. D genes are given only for firm matches. The size of a clone is reported for some rows only, either as once, few or many, or as a class for expanded clones.

v_call: TRBV11-2
d_call: TRBD1
clone_size: -
j_call: TRBJ1-1
cdr3_aa: CASSLWDREGYTEAFF
cdr3_nt: TGTGCCAGCAGCTTATGGGACAGGGAGGGGTACACTGAAGCTTTCTTT

v_call: TRBV6-2/TRBV6-3
d_call: TRBD1
clone_size: -
j_call: TRBJ2-7
cdr3_aa: CASSSRQGDNEQYF
cdr3_nt: TGTGCCAGCAGTTCCCGACAGGGGGACAACGAGCAGTACTTC

v_call: TRBV27
d_call: -
clone_size: -
j_call: TRBJ1-1
cdr3_aa: CASSLSPPSGLPNTEAFF
cdr3_nt: TGTGCCAGCAGTTTAAGCCCCCCGTCGGGACTCCCGAACACTGAAGCTTTCTTT

v_call: TRBV29-1
d_call: -
clone_size: -
j_call: TRBJ1-1
cdr3_aa: CSVEATEAFF
cdr3_nt: TGCAGCGTTGAAGCGACTGAAGCTTTCTTT

v_call: TRBV6-5
d_call: -
clone_size: many
j_call: TRBJ1-2
cdr3_aa: CASSFTGTYGYTF
cdr3_nt: TGTGCCAGCAGTTTTACAGGGACCTATGGCTACACCTTC

v_call: TRBV27
d_call: -
clone_size: -
j_call: TRBJ2-1
cdr3_aa: CASSFYGNNEQFF
cdr3_nt: TGTGCCAGCAGTTTTTACGGGAACAATGAGCAGTTCTTC

v_call: TRBV9
d_call: TRBD1
clone_size: -
j_call: TRBJ2-3
cdr3_aa: CASSVRRDRGTDTQYF
cdr3_nt: TGTGCCAGCAGCGTCCGTCGGGACAGGGGTACAGATACGCAGTATTTT

v_call: TRBV29-1
d_call: -
clone_size: many
j_call: TRBJ2-1
cdr3_aa: CSTLDYWGALEQFF
cdr3_nt: TGCAGCACCCTGGATTATTGGGGGGCTCTTGAGCAGTTCTTC

v_call: TRBV20-1
d_call: -
clone_size: few
j_call: TRBJ2-2
cdr3_aa: CSARDLGTGELFF
cdr3_nt: TGCAGTGCTAGAGATCTAGGGACCGGGGAGCTGTTTTTT

v_call: TRBV19
d_call: -
clone_size: -
j_call: TRBJ2-7
cdr3_aa: CASSIGFGAGYEQYF
cdr3_nt: TGTGCCAGTAGTATTGGGTTCGGGGCGGGCTACGAGCAGTACTTC

v_call: TRBV18
d_call: -
clone_size: -
j_call: TRBJ1-1
cdr3_aa: CASSPSGAGWANTEAFF
cdr3_nt: TGTGCCAGCTCACCCTCAGGGGCCGGATGGGCGAACACTGAAGCTTTCTTT

v_call: TRBV27
d_call: -
clone_size: few
j_call: TRBJ1-1
cdr3_aa: CASSLLSKGVNTEAFF
cdr3_nt: TGTGCCAGCAGTTTACTATCTAAAGGGGTGAACACTGAAGCTTTCTTT

v_call: TRBV11-2
d_call: TRBD2
clone_size: -
j_call: TRBJ2-5
cdr3_aa: CASSPGTSGGHPQESQYF
cdr3_nt: TGTGCCAGCAGCCCGGGGACTAGCGGGGGGCACCCTCAAGAGTCCCAGTACTTC

v_call: TRBV7-9
d_call: TRBD1
clone_size: few
j_call: TRBJ1-4
cdr3_aa: CASSLAAGGEKLFF
cdr3_nt: TGTGCCAGCAGCTTAGCGGCAGGGGGTGAAAAACTGTTTTTT

v_call: TRBV19
d_call: -
clone_size: -
j_call: TRBJ2-1
cdr3_aa: CASSIATFNEQFF
cdr3_nt: TGTGCCAGTAGTATAGCCACCTTCAATGAGCAGTTCTTC

v_call: TRBV28
d_call: -
clone_size: many
j_call: TRBJ1-4
cdr3_aa: CASSYDTRTNEKLFF
cdr3_nt: TGTGCCAGCAGTTACGACACCCGAACTAATGAAAAACTGTTTTTT

v_call: TRBV12-3/TRBV12-4
d_call: -
clone_size: -
j_call: TRBJ1-4
cdr3_aa: CASSLRRDLRRTNEKLFF
cdr3_nt: TGTGCCAGCAGTTTACGACGGGACCTTAGGCGAACTAATGAAAAACTGTTTTTT

v_call: TRBV7-8
d_call: -
clone_size: many
j_call: TRBJ2-6
cdr3_aa: CASRLSVYSGANVLTF
cdr3_nt: TGTGCCAGCAGATTAAGTGTGTACTCTGGGGCCAACGTCCTGACTTTC

v_call: TRBV14
d_call: TRBD1
clone_size: few
j_call: TRBJ2-5
cdr3_aa: CASSPWTGSEETQYF
cdr3_nt: TGTGCCAGCAGTCCTTGGACAGGGAGCGAGGAGACCCAGTACTTC

v_call: TRBV7-9
d_call: -
clone_size: -
j_call: TRBJ2-5
cdr3_aa: CASSFPNRIPNF
cdr3_nt: TGTGCCAGCAGCTTTCCCAATCGGATCCCGAACTTC

v_call: TRBV7-9
d_call: TRBD2
clone_size: -
j_call: TRBJ2-2
cdr3_aa: CASSRGGPTNTGELFF
cdr3_nt: TGTGCCAGCAGCCGCGGGGGACCAACGAACACCGGGGAGCTGTTTTTT

v_call: TRBV10-3
d_call: TRBD2
clone_size: -
j_call: TRBJ2-1
cdr3_aa: CAISGLAGGDEQFF
cdr3_nt: TGTGCCATCAGTGGGTTGGCGGGGGGGGATGAGCAGTTCTTC

v_call: TRBV6-5
d_call: TRBD1
clone_size: many
j_call: TRBJ1-2
cdr3_aa: CASSYPGQGDYGYTF
cdr3_nt: TGTGCCAGCAGTTACCCCGGACAGGGAGACTATGGCTACACCTTC

v_call: TRBV7-2
d_call: -
clone_size: many
j_call: TRBJ1-2
cdr3_aa: CASSLPGNKGSGYTF
cdr3_nt: TGTGCCAGCAGCTTACCGGGAAACAAAGGGAGTGGCTACACCTTC

v_call: TRBV12-3/TRBV12-4
d_call: -
clone_size: -
j_call: TRBJ1-1
cdr3_aa: CASSRAAEGNTEAFF
cdr3_nt: TGTGCCAGCAGTCGAGCCGCGGAGGGAAACACTGAAGCTTTCTTT

v_call: TRBV6-2/TRBV6-3
d_call: TRBD2
clone_size: -
j_call: TRBJ2-1
cdr3_aa: CASSSRELAESYNEQFF
cdr3_nt: TGTGCCAGCAGTTCCCGAGAGCTAGCGGAATCCTACAATGAGCAGTTCTTC

v_call: TRBV7-6
d_call: -
clone_size: few
j_call: TRBJ2-3
cdr3_aa: CASSLGPGHTDTQYF
cdr3_nt: TGTGCCAGCAGCTTAGGTCCAGGCCACACAGATACGCAGTATTTT

v_call: TRBV6-2/TRBV6-3
d_call: -
clone_size: -
j_call: TRBJ1-6
cdr3_aa: CASSLPSTSVGVWDSPLHF
cdr3_nt: TGTGCCAGCAGTTTACCTTCCACATCAGTGGGAGTATGGGATTCACCCCTCCACTTT

v_call: TRBV10-3
d_call: TRBD2
clone_size: -
j_call: TRBJ2-1
cdr3_aa: CAITERGEPYEDNEQFF
cdr3_nt: TGTGCCATCACAGAGCGGGGCGAACCCTATGAAGACAATGAGCAGTTCTTC

v_call: TRBV7-2
d_call: -
clone_size: many
j_call: TRBJ2-5
cdr3_aa: CASSLANRRPQETQYF
cdr3_nt: TGTGCCAGCAGCTTAGCAAACCGGCGGCCCCAAGAGACCCAGTACTTC

v_call: TRBV27
d_call: TRBD2
clone_size: -
j_call: TRBJ2-3
cdr3_aa: CASRPLAGDVPDTQYF
cdr3_nt: TGTGCCAGCAGGCCGTTAGCGGGGGACGTCCCGGATACGCAGTATTTT

v_call: TRBV27
d_call: TRBD1
clone_size: few
j_call: TRBJ1-1
cdr3_aa: CATRGGLNTEAFF
cdr3_nt: TGTGCCACCAGGGGGGGGCTGAACACTGAAGCTTTCTTT

v_call: TRBV5-6
d_call: TRBD2
clone_size: few
j_call: TRBJ2-3
cdr3_aa: CASSLEGGEGYTDTQYF
cdr3_nt: TGTGCCAGCAGCTTGGAGGGAGGGGAGGGCTACACAGATACGCAGTATTTT

v_call: TRBV2
d_call: -
clone_size: -
j_call: TRBJ1-2
cdr3_aa: CASSDLGRGHGYTF
cdr3_nt: TGTGCCAGCAGTGACCTCGGCAGGGGACATGGCTACACCTTC

v_call: TRBV7-9
d_call: -
clone_size: -
j_call: TRBJ2-3
cdr3_aa: CASSQNRDLFPPRDTQYF
cdr3_nt: TGTGCCAGCAGCCAGAATCGCGACCTTTTCCCTCCCAGGGATACGCAGTATTTT

v_call: TRBV7-9
d_call: -
clone_size: few
j_call: TRBJ2-7
cdr3_aa: CASSLGSNPYEQYF
cdr3_nt: TGTGCCAGCAGCTTGGGGTCCAATCCCTACGAGCAGTACTTC

v_call: TRBV4-1
d_call: TRBD1
clone_size: few
j_call: TRBJ1-1
cdr3_aa: CASSQWTGRLDAFF
cdr3_nt: TGCGCCAGCAGCCAATGGACAGGGAGGTTAGACGCTTTCTTT

v_call: TRBV15
d_call: -
clone_size: -
j_call: TRBJ1-1
cdr3_aa: CATSFGSNTEAFF
cdr3_nt: TGTGCCACCAGCTTCGGGTCGAACACTGAAGCTTTCTTT

v_call: TRBV6-6
d_call: TRBD1
clone_size: few
j_call: TRBJ1-1
cdr3_aa: CASSYSRGSTEAFF
cdr3_nt: TGTGCCAGCAGTTACTCCAGGGGGAGCACTGAAGCTTTCTTT

v_call: TRBV6-8
d_call: -
clone_size: once
j_call: TRBJ2-2
cdr3_aa: CASSSGHTANTRELFF
cdr3_nt: TGTGCCAGCAGTTCGGGTCACACCGCGAACACCAGGGAGCTGTTTTTT

v_call: TRBV20-1
d_call: -
clone_size: many
j_call: TRBJ2-1
cdr3_aa: CSASRPGLGSYNEQFF
cdr3_nt: TGCAGTGCTAGTCGACCGGGGCTCGGATCCTACAATGAGCAGTTCTTC

v_call: TRBV12-3/TRBV12-4
d_call: -
clone_size: -
j_call: TRBJ2-2
cdr3_aa: CASSLSELFF
cdr3_nt: TGTGCCAGCAGTCTTTCCGAGCTGTTTTTT

v_call: TRBV12-3/TRBV12-4
d_call: -
clone_size: -
j_call: TRBJ1-2
cdr3_aa: CASSGDGGDYTF
cdr3_nt: TGTGCCAGCAGTGGGGATGGGGGAGACTACACCTTC

v_call: TRBV7-8
d_call: TRBD2
clone_size: many
j_call: TRBJ2-5
cdr3_aa: CASSLAPSGGAFETQYF
cdr3_nt: TGTGCCAGCAGCTTAGCGCCTAGCGGGGGGGCCTTTGAGACCCAGTACTTC

v_call: TRBV20-1
d_call: TRBD1
clone_size: few
j_call: TRBJ2-1
cdr3_aa: CSATDREPRLYNEQFF
cdr3_nt: TGCAGTGCTACGGACAGGGAACCTCGCCTCTACAATGAGCAGTTCTTC

v_call: TRBV6-1
d_call: -
clone_size: -
j_call: TRBJ2-7
cdr3_aa: CASSEEGGWVEQYF
cdr3_nt: TGTGCCAGCAGTGAAGAAGGAGGGTGGGTCGAGCAGTACTTC

v_call: TRBV11-2
d_call: -
clone_size: few
j_call: TRBJ1-1
cdr3_aa: CASGEIFFTTEAFF
cdr3_nt: TGTGCCAGCGGGGAAATCTTCTTTACTACGGAAGCTTTCTTT

v_call: TRBV6-2/TRBV6-3
d_call: -
clone_size: few
j_call: TRBJ2-3
cdr3_aa: CASSYLGPDTQYF
cdr3_nt: TGTGCCAGCAGTTACTTGGGGCCAGATACGCAGTATTTT

v_call: TRBV12-3/TRBV12-4
d_call: TRBD2
clone_size: -
j_call: TRBJ2-3
cdr3_aa: CAASGGVTDTQYF
cdr3_nt: TGTGCCGCTAGCGGGGGGGTGACAGATACGCAGTATTTT

v_call: TRBV7-3
d_call: -
clone_size: -
j_call: TRBJ2-5
cdr3_aa: CASSRDTSQETQYF
cdr3_nt: TGTGCCAGCAGCCGTGATACTAGTCAAGAGACCCAGTACTTC

v_call: TRBV3-1
d_call: TRBD1
clone_size: -
j_call: TRBJ1-4
cdr3_aa: CASSSRDRLNEKLFF
cdr3_nt: TGTGCCAGCAGCAGCCGGGACAGGCTTAATGAAAAACTGTTTTTT

v_call: TRBV12-3/TRBV12-4
d_call: -
clone_size: -
j_call: TRBJ1-1
cdr3_aa: CASSLSGQGEAFF
cdr3_nt: TGTGCCAGCAGTCTGTCGGGGCAGGGTGAAGCTTTCTTT

v_call: TRBV7-6
d_call: -
clone_size: many
j_call: TRBJ2-6
cdr3_aa: CASSYSGANVLTF
cdr3_nt: TGTGCCAGCAGTTACTCTGGGGCCAACGTCCTGACTTTC

v_call: TRBV7-9
d_call: -
clone_size: few
j_call: TRBJ1-1
cdr3_aa: CASSLPDDYVSEAFF
cdr3_nt: TGTGCCAGCAGCTTACCTGACGACTATGTATCTGAAGCTTTCTTT

v_call: TRBV7-6
d_call: -
clone_size: few
j_call: TRBJ2-3
cdr3_aa: CASSLPLSDTQYF
cdr3_nt: TGTGCCAGCAGCTTACCGCTCAGTGATACGCAGTATTTT

v_call: TRBV7-2
d_call: TRBD1
clone_size: many
j_call: TRBJ2-1
cdr3_aa: CASSLAPDRDNEQFF
cdr3_nt: TGTGCCAGCAGCTTGGCCCCGGACAGGGACAATGAGCAGTTCTTC

v_call: TRBV7-9
d_call: -
clone_size: many
j_call: TRBJ2-3
cdr3_aa: CASSTRGKGTDTQYF
cdr3_nt: TGTGCCAGCAGCACCCGGGGGAAGGGCACAGATACGCAGTATTTT

v_call: TRBV7-9
d_call: -
clone_size: few
j_call: TRBJ1-1
cdr3_aa: CASSPFQLGEAFF
cdr3_nt: TGTGCCAGCAGCCCGTTTCAACTGGGTGAAGCTTTCTTT

v_call: TRBV2
d_call: -
clone_size: few
j_call: TRBJ2-7
cdr3_aa: CASILGTASYEQYF
cdr3_nt: TGTGCCAGCATCTTAGGAACAGCCTCCTACGAGCAGTACTTC